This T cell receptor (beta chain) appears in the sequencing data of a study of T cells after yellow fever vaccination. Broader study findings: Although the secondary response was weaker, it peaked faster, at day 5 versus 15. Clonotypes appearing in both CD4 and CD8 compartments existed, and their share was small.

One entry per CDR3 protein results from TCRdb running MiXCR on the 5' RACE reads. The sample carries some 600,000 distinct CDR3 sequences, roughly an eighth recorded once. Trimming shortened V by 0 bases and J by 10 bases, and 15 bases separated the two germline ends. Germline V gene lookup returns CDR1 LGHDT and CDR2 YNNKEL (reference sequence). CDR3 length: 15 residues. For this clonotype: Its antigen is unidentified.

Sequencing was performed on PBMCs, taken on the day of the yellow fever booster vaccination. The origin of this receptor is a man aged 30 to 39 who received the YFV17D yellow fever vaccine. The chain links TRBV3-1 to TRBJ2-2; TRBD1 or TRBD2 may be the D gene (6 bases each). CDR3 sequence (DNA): TGTGCCAGCAGCCAAGATGGTACCGGGGGCGCGGAGCTGTTTTTT. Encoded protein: CASSQDGTGGAELFF.